One sample yielded the 4 T cell receptor beta chains listed below, sequenced in a study of blood T cell repertoires in COVID-19. The assay was immunoSEQ multiplex PCR, and TCRdb's table has in-frame clones only and misses some. The data hold tens of thousands of clones, with around 90% observed a single time. The sample taken for sequencing was peripheral blood. The receptors come from a woman of 80 years or more with active or convalescent COVID-19.

V and J are TRBV6-5 and TRBJ2-7; TRBD2 matches at 9 bases. This CDR3 region has 15 residues. V gave up 1 base and J gave up 7 bases; unmatched junction bases: 8. In germline, CDR1 is MNHEY, CDR2 SVGAGI. CDR3 nucleotides: TGTGCCAGCAGTTACTGGGCTAGCGGGATTGAAGAGCAGTACTTC. Its protein is CASSYWASGIEEQYF.

CDR3: CASSIGGVNQPQHF. The CDR3 DNA follows: TGTGCCAGTAGTATTGGCGGAGTTAATCAGCCCCAGCATTTT. The chain links TRBV19 to TRBJ1-5; D remains ambiguous. Germline lookup yields CDR1 LNHDA and CDR2 SQIVND (reference sequence). V was cut by 3 bases and J by 4 bases, with 10 bases left in between. The CDR3 is 14 amino acids.

This chain connects TRBV6-2 or TRBV6-3 to TRBJ1-1; D not resolved. Germline V lookup: CDR1 MNHEY, CDR2 SVGEGT. Trimming cost V 4 bases and J 1 base, with 10 bases left between them. This CDR3 comprises 14 residues. The CDR3 is CASSFTTRNTEAFF. CDR3 nucleotide sequence: TGTGCCAGCAGTTTCACGACACGGAACACTGAAGCTTTCTTT.

This clone was counted only a few times. The chain carries TRBV18 and TRBJ2-2, with TRBD2 as a possible D gene (6 bases). Trimming removed 4 bases at V and 0 bases at J, with 18 bases between. The germline V gene has CDR1 KGHSH and CDR2 LQKENI. This CDR3 region has 18 residues. CDR3 in DNA: TGTGCCAGCTCACTGTTCAGTATTGCGGGATCGAACACCGGGGAGCTGTTTTTT. Its translation is CASSLFSIAGSNTGELFF.